The entry below gives a single TCR beta chain sequence along with its context. In the study's own analysis: Estimation of nucleated cell counts was performed using reference gene primer amplification. Sequencing used immunoSEQ multiplex PCR; TCRdb keeps in-frame clones, though not all of them. Clone size and V and J calls were adopted from that table, with D and trimming inferred from the DNA. The sample lists 200,000 to 250,000 clones, about 83% occurring once. This sample stems from a study of blood T cell repertoires in COVID-19. Study-wide background: From the United States, Italy and Spain came samples of acute and convalescent COVID-19. T cells, B-cell-depleted T cells, or PBMCs supplied cDNA or gDNA.

V trimming: 6 bases; J trimming: 2 bases; junction bases outside the gene matches: 10. CDR1 and CDR2 from the germline V gene are SGHTA and FQGNSA. This CDR3 contains 16 residues. The rearrangement uses TRBV7-2 and TRBJ1-5, with 7 bases fitting TRBD1. This sequence originates from a human donor in a cohort sampled during active COVID-19. The sequenced material came from peripheral blood. Here the CDR3 DNA reads TGTGCCAGCAGAGCAGAGGGGACAGACGGCAATCAGCCCCAGCATTTT. It yields the protein CASRAEGTDGNQPQHF.